The 21 T cell receptor beta chains in this list originate from one sample, sequenced in a study of shared clonotypes between healthy human individuals. Assay used: immunoSEQ multiplex PCR; TCRdb lists only in-frame clones, some missing. The table records around 1.6 million clones, approximately 98% of them present only once. Sequenced material: naive CD4+ T cells sorted from blood. Specified subset: CD45RA+ positively selected. The receptors come from a man younger than 45 in good health.

This clone was counted a single time. The chain joins TRBV21-1 to TRBJ1-2. TRBV21-1 is a pseudogene. The CDR3 has 14 amino acids. The CDR3, as DNA: TGTGCCAGCAGCAAAGCGGAGTTACTCAATGGCTACACCTTC. Translation: CASSKAELLNGYTF.

The V call is TRBV6-5, the J call TRBJ2-5; D is undetermined. V lost 6 bases, J lost 7 bases, and 9 bases lay in between. From germline, CDR1 is MNHEY and CDR2 SVGAGI. This CDR3 spans 11 amino acids. CDR3 residues: CASSALGTQYF. In nucleotides, the CDR3 is TGTGCCAGCAGCGCCCTAGGGACCCAGTACTTC.

The V gene is TRBV6-8, the J gene TRBJ2-4, with D uncertain. CDR3 length: 16 amino acids. Trimming stripped 6 bases from V and 0 bases from J, with 15 bases between. Per germline, CDR1 MNHGY and CDR2 SAAAGT. The DNA of the CDR3 is TGTGCCAGCAGATCCACAGACCAAAAAGCCAAAAACATTCAGTACTTC. It is translated as CASRSTDQKAKNIQYF.

This chain uses TRBV18 with TRBJ2-1; a weak D match, TRBD2 (5 bases). V gave up 3 bases and J gave up 7 bases, with 10 bases separating them. The CDR3 extends over 13 amino acids. CDR1 and CDR2 from the germline V gene are KGHSH and LQKENI. CDR3 protein: CASSPSPGNEQFF. In DNA form, the CDR3 reads TGTGCCAGCTCACCTTCCCCGGGGAATGAGCAGTTCTTC.

The gene calls are TRBV30 and TRBJ2-3, with D unclear. This CDR3 has 13 amino acids. Germline CDR1 GTSNPN, CDR2 SVGIG (reference sequence). Trimming took off 1 base at V and 0 bases at J, with 5 bases between the two ends. The CDR3, as DNA: TGTGCCTGGAGTGGGCACAGCACAGATACGCAGTATTTT. As protein: CAWSGHSTDTQYF. Full variable domain (rest looked up from reference TRBV30 and TRBJ2-3): SQTIHQWPATLVQPVGSPLSLECTVEGTSNPNLYWYRQAAGRGLQLLFYSVGIGQISSEVPQNLSASRPQDRQFILSSKKLLLSDSGFYLCAWSGHSTDTQYFGPGTRLTVL.

J is TRBJ2-1 and V is TRBV11-2; possibly TRBD2 for D (5 bases). Trimming removed 3 bases from V and 0 bases from J, with 6 bases in between. The CDR3 is made up of 14 amino acids. Germline values: CDR1 SGHAT, CDR2 FQNNGV. The CDR3 region is CASSFGNSYNEQFF. The CDR3 nucleotides read TGTGCCAGCAGCTTCGGGAACTCCTACAATGAGCAGTTCTTC. Looking up the rest from reference TRBV11-2 and TRBJ2-1 gives the full variable domain: EAGVAQSPRYKIIEKRQSVAFWCNPISGHATLYWYQQILGQGPKLLIQFQNNGVVDDSQLPKDRFSAERLKGVDSTLKIQPAKLEDSAVYLCASSFGNSYNEQFFGPGTRLTVL.

The chain joins TRBV7-2 to TRBJ1-3; D not resolved. Per germline, CDR1 SGHTA and CDR2 FQGNSA. V gave up 2 bases and J gave up 0 bases, with 8 bases separating them. This CDR3 is built from 15 residues. CDR3 amino acids: CASSLSRNSGNTIYF. The CDR3 region has the DNA TGTGCCAGCAGCTTATCCAGGAACTCTGGAAACACCATATATTTT. Combining the CDR3 with reference TRBV7-2 and TRBJ1-3 gives the whole variable domain GAGVSQSPSNKVTEKGKDVELRCDPISGHTALYWYRQSLGQGLEFLIYFQGNSAPDKSGLPSDRFSAERTGGSVSTLTIQRTQQEDSAVYLCASSLSRNSGNTIYFGEGSWLTVV.

The chain links TRBV15 to TRBJ1-4; 8 nucleotides align to TRBD1. This CDR3 has 15 residues. J lost 6 bases, V lost 3 bases, and 6 bases had no gene match. Germline V gives CDR1 LNHNV, CDR2 YYDKDF (reference sequence). This CDR3 reads CATSRPTGGHEKLFF. The CDR3 bases are TGTGCCACCAGCAGGCCTACAGGGGGTCATGAAAAACTGTTTTTT.

A single count supports this clone. This chain connects TRBV11-2 to TRBJ1-5; 10 positions match TRBD1. V lost 1 base and J lost 6; bases outside the gene matches: 3. This CDR3 has 15 amino acids. The germline CDR1 and CDR2 sequences are SGHAT and FQNNGV. The CDR3 is CASSLGTGGGQPQHF. The CDR3 DNA is TGTGCCAGCAGCTTAGGGACAGGGGGAGGTCAGCCCCAGCATTTT. The full variable domain, its missing parts supplied by reference TRBV11-2 and TRBJ1-5, is EAGVAQSPRYKIIEKRQSVAFWCNPISGHATLYWYQQILGQGPKLLIQFQNNGVVDDSQLPKDRFSAERLKGVDSTLKIQPAKLEDSAVYLCASSLGTGGGQPQHFGDGTRLSIL.

The V and J genes are TRBV28 and TRBJ1-5, with D uncertain. CDR3 size: 12 residues. The V gene lost 1 base and the J gene lost 7 bases, with 5 bases spanning the gap. Germline CDR1 MDHEN, CDR2 SYDVKM. CDR3 sequence (DNA): TGTGCCAGCAGTTTATTCCGACAGCCCCAGCATTTT. Translated, it gives CASSLFRQPQHF.

The chain employs TRBV10-1 and TRBJ2-4; D perhaps matches TRBD2 (5 bases). Per germline, CDR1 WNHNN and CDR2 SYGVQD (reference sequence). This CDR3 has 18 amino acids. Trimming cost V 7 bases and J 0 bases, with 22 bases left between them. CDR3 in amino acids: CASKRDWRFPLAKNIQYF. The CDR3 nucleotides are TGCGCCAGCAAACGGGATTGGAGATTTCCTCTAGCCAAAAACATTCAGTACTTC.

The V and J genes are TRBV11-2 and TRBJ2-5; D possibly uses TRBD1 or TRBD2 (6 bases each). The ends were cut back, 7 bases at V and 5 bases at J, with 14 bases in the middle. Germline CDR1 SGHAT, CDR2 FQNNGV. The CDR3 consists of 13 residues. The CDR3 region has the DNA TGTGCCAGCACCCTGGGGGGCTGGGAGACCCAGTACTTC. Translating gives CASTLGGWETQYF.

The chain uses TRBV4-1 and TRBJ2-2; 8 nucleotides line up with TRBD2. Germline trimming cut 3 bases from V and 7 bases from J; bases unmatched to any gene: 10. The CDR3 totals 16 residues. CDR1 MGHRA and CDR2 YSYEKL come from the germline V gene. In DNA form, the CDR3 reads TGCGCCAGCAGCCATCCAGAGCGGGAGTGGAACGGGGAGCTGTTTTTT. It yields the protein CASSHPEREWNGELFF.

This clone was detected only once. J is TRBJ2-1 and V is TRBV5-8, with D tentatively TRBD2 (5 bases). Between the trimmed V and J ends, which lost 4 bases and 3 bases, there was a span of 14 bases. Germline values: CDR1 SGHTS, CDR2 YDEGEE. The CDR3 sequence is 15 residues long. The CDR3 protein is CASSQRKLVYNEQFF. The CDR3 region has the DNA TGTGCCAGCAGCCAGCGTAAACTAGTCTACAATGAGCAGTTCTTC.

This rearrangement joins TRBV18 to TRBJ2-3, with TRBD1 as a possible D gene (6 bases). The germline CDR1 and CDR2 sequences are KGHSH and LQKENI. There are 14 residues in the CDR3. Trimming pared 5 bases from V and 0 bases from J, leaving 9 bases between. The CDR3 coding sequence is TGTGCCAGCTCAATTGACAGGAGCACAGATACGCAGTATTTT. It translates to CASSIDRSTDTQYF.

J is TRBJ1-1 and V is TRBV18; no reliable D call. Trimming left V 6 bases short and J 0 bases short, with 14 bases between. The CDR3 runs to 15 residues. The germline CDR1 and CDR2 sequences are KGHSH and LQKENI. CDR3 coding DNA: TGTGCCAGCTCCCCCGTCAGGACCTTGAACACTGAAGCTTTCTTT. Translated: CASSPVRTLNTEAFF.

In DNA form, the CDR3 reads TGTGCCAGCAGCGTAGTACCAGCGGGGGGGGCAGATACGCAGTATTTT. This translates into CASSVVPAGGADTQYF. This chain uses TRBV9 with TRBJ2-3; 10 bases fit TRBD2. The V segment lost 0 bases and the J segment 4 bases; nucleotides outside the gene matches: 5. This CDR3 has 16 residues. Germline assignment: CDR1 SGDLS and CDR2 YYNGEE.

The chain is built from TRBV7-9 and TRBJ2-1; D is uncertain. Germline V gene data show CDR1 as SEHNR and CDR2 as FQNEAQ (reference sequence). V lost 5 bases and J lost 6, with 14 bases in between. CDR3 size: 14 residues. As DNA, the CDR3 is TGTGCCAGCAGCCCCACCCCCACGAGCAATGAGCAGTTCTTC. Its protein is CASSPTPTSNEQFF.

CDR3 protein: CASSLPYGQPSPDTQYF. In DNA, the CDR3 is TGTGCCAGCAGCTTACCTTACGGGCAGCCATCTCCAGATACGCAGTATTTT. This chain uses TRBV7-9 with TRBJ2-3; D gene unclear. This CDR3 contains 17 residues. CDR1 is SEHNR and CDR2 is FQNEAQ in the germline V gene (reference sequence). The V end lost 2 bases, the J end lost 4 bases, and 19 bases lay between the germline ends. The whole variable domain, remainder taken from reference TRBV7-9 and TRBJ2-3, is DTGVSQNPRHKITKRGQNVTFRCDPISEHNRLYWYRQTLGQGPEFLTYFQNEAQLEKSRLLSDRFSAERPKGSFSTLEIQRTEQGDSAMYLCASSLPYGQPSPDTQYFGPGTRLTVL.

The chain recombines TRBV6-5 with TRBJ1-5; 8 bases line up with TRBD1. V lost 4 bases and J lost 6; bases outside the gene matches: 2. Germline CDR1 is MNHEY and CDR2 is SVGAGI. This CDR3 is 13 amino acids long. Here the CDR3 reads CASSSGGGQPQHF. As DNA, the CDR3 is TGTGCCAGCAGTTCAGGGGGCGGTCAGCCCCAGCATTTT.

This clone appeared a single time. The V and J genes are TRBV4-3 and TRBJ1-1, with D hard to call. V lost 1 base to trimming and J lost 7 bases, with 19 bases between them. The CDR3 covers 16 residues. From germline, CDR1 is LGHNA and CDR2 YSLEER. The CDR3, as DNA: TGCGCCAGCAGCCAAGTCCCCCTGGGTGGAGGGTTTGAAGCTTTCTTT. Protein: CASSQVPLGGGFEAFF.